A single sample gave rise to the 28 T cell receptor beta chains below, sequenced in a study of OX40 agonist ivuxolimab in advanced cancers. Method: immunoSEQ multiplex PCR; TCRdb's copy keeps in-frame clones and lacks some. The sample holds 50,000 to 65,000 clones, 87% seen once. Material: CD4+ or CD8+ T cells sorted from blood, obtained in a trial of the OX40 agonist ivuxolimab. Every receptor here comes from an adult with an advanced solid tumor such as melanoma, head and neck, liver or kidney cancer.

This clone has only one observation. The CDR3 loop is CASSPPSGPGYTF. In DNA form, the CDR3 reads TGTGCCAGCTCACCACCGAGTGGACCAGGCTACACCTTC. The rearrangement joins TRBV18 to TRBJ1-2; D unresolved. Trimming took 0 bases from V and 8 from J, leaving 10 bases between them. The CDR3 covers 13 residues. CDR1 and CDR2 (germline): KGHSH, LQKENI.

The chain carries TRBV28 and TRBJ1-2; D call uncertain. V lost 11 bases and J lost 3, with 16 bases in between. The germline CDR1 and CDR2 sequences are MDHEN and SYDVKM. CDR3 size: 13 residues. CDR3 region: CAADSLSYYGYTF. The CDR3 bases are TGTGCCGCCGACTCCCTTTCGTACTATGGCTACACCTTC.

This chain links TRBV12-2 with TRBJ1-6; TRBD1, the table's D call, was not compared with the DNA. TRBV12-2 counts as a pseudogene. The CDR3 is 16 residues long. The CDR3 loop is CASRLVALIGGSPLHF. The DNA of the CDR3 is TGTGCAAGTCGCTTAGTAGCCCTAATAGGGGGTTCACCCCTCCACTTT.

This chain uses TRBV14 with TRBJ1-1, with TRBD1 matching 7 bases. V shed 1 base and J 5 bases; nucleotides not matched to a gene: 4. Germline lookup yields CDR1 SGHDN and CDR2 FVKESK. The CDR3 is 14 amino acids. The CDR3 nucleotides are TGTGCCAGCAGCCAAGTGCCAGGGGGGACTGAAGCTTTCTTT. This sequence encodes CASSQVPGGTEAFF.

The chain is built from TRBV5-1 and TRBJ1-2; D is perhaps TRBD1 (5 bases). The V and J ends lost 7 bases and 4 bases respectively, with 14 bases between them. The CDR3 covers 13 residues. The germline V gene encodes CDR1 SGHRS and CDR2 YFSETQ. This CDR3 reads CASEEGGGYGYTF. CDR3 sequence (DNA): TGCGCCAGCGAGGAAGGCGGGGGCTATGGCTACACCTTC.

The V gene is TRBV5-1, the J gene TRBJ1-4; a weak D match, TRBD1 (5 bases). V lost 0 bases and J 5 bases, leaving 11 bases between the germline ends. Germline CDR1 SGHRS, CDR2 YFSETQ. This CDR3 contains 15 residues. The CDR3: CASSLDGQENEKLFF. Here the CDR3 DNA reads TGCGCCAGCAGCTTGGACGGACAAGAGAATGAAAAACTGTTTTTT. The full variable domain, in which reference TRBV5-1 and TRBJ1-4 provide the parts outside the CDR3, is KAGVTQTPRYLIKTRGQQVTLSCSPISGHRSVSWYQQTPGQGLQFLFEYFSETQRNKGNFPGRFSGRQFSNSRSEMNVSTLELGDSALYLCASSLDGQENEKLFFGSGTQLSVL.

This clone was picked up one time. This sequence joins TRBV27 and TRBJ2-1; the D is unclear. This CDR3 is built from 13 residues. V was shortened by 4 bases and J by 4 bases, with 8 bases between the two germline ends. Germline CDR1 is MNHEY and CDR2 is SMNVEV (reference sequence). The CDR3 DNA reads TGTGCCAGCAGTTATACCCCGTACAATGAGCAGTTCTTC. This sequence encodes CASSYTPYNEQFF.

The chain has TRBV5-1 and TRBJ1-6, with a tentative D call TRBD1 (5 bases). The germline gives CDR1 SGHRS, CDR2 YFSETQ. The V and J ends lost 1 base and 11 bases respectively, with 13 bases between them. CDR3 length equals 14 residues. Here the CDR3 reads CASSLRGDLTPLHF. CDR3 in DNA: TGCGCCAGCAGCTTGCGGGGGGATCTGACACCCCTCCACTTT. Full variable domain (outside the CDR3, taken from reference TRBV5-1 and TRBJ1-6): KAGVTQTPRYLIKTRGQQVTLSCSPISGHRSVSWYQQTPGQGLQFLFEYFSETQRNKGNFPGRFSGRQFSNSRSEMNVSTLELGDSALYLCASSLRGDLTPLHFGNGTRLTVT.

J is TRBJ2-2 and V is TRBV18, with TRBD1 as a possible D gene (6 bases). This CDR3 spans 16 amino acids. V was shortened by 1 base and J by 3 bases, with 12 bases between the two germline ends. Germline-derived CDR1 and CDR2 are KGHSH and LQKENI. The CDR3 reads CASSPRLNRDTGELFF. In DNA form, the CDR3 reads TGTGCCAGCTCACCACGTCTCAACAGGGACACCGGGGAGCTGTTTTTT.

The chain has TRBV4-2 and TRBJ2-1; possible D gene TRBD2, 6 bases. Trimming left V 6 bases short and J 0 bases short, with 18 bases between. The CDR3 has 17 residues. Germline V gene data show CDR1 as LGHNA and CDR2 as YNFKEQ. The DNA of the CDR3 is TGTGCCAGCAGGAAGCAGGGTATCGGGGGCTCCTACAATGAGCAGTTCTTC. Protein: CASRKQGIGGSYNEQFF.

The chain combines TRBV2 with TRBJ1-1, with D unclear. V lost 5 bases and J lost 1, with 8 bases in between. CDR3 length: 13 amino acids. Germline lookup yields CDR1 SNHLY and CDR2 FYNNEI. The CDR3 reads CASSKTPNTEAFF. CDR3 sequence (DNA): TGTGCCAGCAGTAAAACCCCGAACACTGAAGCTTTCTTT. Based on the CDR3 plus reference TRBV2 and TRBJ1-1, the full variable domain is EPEVTQTPSHQVTQMGQEVILRCVPISNHLYFYWYRQILGQKVEFLVSFYNNEISEKSEIFDDQFSVERPDGSNFTLKIRSTKLEDSAMYFCASSKTPNTEAFFGQGTRLTVV.

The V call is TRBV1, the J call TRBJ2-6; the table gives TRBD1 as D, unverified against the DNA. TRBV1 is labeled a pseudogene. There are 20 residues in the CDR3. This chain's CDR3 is CTSSHETRTGNHSGANVLTF. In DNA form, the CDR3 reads TGCACCAGCAGCCACGAGACCCGGACAGGTAATCATTCTGGGGCCAACGTCCTGACTTTC.

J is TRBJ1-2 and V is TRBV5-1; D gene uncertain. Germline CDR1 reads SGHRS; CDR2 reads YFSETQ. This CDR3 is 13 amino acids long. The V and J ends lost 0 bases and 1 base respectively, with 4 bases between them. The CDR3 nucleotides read TGCGCCAGCAGCTTGGGCCTTAACTATGGCTACACCTTC. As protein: CASSLGLNYGYTF.

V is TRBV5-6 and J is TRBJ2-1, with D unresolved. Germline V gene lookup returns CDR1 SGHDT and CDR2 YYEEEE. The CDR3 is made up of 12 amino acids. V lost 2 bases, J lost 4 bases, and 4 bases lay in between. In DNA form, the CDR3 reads TGTGCCAGCAGCTTCAAATACAATGAGCAGTTCTTC. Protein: CASSFKYNEQFF.

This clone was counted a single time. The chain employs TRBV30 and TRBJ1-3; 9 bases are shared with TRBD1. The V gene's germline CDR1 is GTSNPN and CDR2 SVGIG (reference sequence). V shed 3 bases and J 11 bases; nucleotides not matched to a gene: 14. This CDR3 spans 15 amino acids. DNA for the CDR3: TGTGCCTGGAGCGTTGCCGGGACAGGGTTATTCGCCATATATTTT. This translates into CAWSVAGTGLFAIYF.

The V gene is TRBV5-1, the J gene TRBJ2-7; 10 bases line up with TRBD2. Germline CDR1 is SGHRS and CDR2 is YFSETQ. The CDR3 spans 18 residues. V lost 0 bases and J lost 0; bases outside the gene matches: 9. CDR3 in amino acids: CASSLGPLSSGSSYEQYV. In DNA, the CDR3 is TGCGCCAGCAGCTTGGGGCCCCTCTCTAGCGGGAGCTCCTACGAGCAGTACGTC.

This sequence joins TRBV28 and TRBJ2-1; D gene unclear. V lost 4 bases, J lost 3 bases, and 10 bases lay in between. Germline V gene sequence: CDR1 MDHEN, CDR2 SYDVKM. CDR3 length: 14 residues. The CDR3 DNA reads TGTGCCAGCAGTTCCCTTGACGGCTACAATGAGCAGTTCTTC. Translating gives CASSSLDGYNEQFF.

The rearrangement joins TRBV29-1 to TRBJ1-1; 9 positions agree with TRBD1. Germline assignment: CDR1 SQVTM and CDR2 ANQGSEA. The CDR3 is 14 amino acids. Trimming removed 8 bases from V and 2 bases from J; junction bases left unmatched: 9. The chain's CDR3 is CSHDRGLGNTEAFF. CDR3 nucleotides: TGCAGCCATGACAGGGGGTTAGGTAACACTGAAGCTTTCTTT.

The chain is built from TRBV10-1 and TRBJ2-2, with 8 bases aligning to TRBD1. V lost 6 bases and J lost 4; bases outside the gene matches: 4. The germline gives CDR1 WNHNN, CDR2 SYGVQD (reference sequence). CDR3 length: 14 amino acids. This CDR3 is CASRTDRGTGELFF. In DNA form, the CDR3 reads TGCGCCAGCAGAACAGACAGGGGCACCGGGGAGCTGTTTTTT.

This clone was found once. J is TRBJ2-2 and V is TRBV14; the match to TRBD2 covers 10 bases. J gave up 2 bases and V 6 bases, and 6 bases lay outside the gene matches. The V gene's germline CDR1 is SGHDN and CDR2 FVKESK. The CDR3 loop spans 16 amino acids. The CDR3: CASSLAGVYNTGELFF. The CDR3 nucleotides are TGTGCCAGCAGTCTAGCGGGAGTATATAACACCGGGGAGCTGTTTTTT.

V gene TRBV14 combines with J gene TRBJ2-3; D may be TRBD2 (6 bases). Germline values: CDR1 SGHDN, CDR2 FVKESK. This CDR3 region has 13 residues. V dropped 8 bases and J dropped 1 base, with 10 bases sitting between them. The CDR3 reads CASGTGGTDTQYF. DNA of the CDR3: TGTGCCAGCGGAACGGGGGGCACAGATACGCAGTATTTT.

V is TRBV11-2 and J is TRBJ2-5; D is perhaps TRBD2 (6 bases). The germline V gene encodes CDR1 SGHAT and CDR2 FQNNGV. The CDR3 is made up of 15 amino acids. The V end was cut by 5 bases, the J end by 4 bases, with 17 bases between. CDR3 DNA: TGTGCCAGCAGCGGAGGGACGGTGGGGGGAGAGACCCAGTACTTC. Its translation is CASSGGTVGGETQYF. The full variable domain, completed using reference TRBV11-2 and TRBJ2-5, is EAGVAQSPRYKIIEKRQSVAFWCNPISGHATLYWYQQILGQGPKLLIQFQNNGVVDDSQLPKDRFSAERLKGVDSTLKIQPAKLEDSAVYLCASSGGTVGGETQYFGPGTRLLVL.

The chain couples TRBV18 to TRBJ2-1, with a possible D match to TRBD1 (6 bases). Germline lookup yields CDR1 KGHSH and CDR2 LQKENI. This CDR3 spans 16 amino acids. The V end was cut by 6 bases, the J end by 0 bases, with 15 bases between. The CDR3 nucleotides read TGTGCCAGCTCTTACGACAGGCTGAGCTCCTACAATGAGCAGTTCTTC. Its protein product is CASSYDRLSSYNEQFF.

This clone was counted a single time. In DNA form, the CDR3 reads TGTGCCAGCTCATCGGGGAGGTTGAATGAGCAGTTCTTC. It yields the protein CASSSGRLNEQFF. The chain has TRBV18 and TRBJ2-1; the D gene is possibly TRBD2 (6 bases). CDR1 is KGHSH and CDR2 is LQKENI in the germline V gene. The V and J ends lost 5 bases and 7 bases respectively, with 12 bases between them. This CDR3 comprises 13 residues.

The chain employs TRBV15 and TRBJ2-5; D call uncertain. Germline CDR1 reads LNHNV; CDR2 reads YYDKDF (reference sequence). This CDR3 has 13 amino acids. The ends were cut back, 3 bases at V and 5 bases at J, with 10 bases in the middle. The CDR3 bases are TGTGCCACCAGCAGTACGATTCAGGAGACCCAGTACTTC. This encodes CATSSTIQETQYF.

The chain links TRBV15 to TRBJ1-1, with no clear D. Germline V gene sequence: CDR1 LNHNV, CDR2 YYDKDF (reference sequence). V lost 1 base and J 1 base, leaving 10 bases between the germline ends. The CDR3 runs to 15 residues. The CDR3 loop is CATSRVAWTNTEAFF. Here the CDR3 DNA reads TGTGCCACCAGCAGAGTGGCTTGGACGAACACTGAAGCTTTCTTT.

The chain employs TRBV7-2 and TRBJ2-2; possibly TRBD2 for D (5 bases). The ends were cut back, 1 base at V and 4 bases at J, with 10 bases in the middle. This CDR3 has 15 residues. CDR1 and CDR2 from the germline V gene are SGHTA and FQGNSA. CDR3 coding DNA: TGTGCCAGCAGCTTAGTGAGGGCGGGCACCGGGGAGCTGTTTTTT. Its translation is CASSLVRAGTGELFF.

The CDR3 is CASSLSQGYTDTQYF. DNA of the CDR3: TGCGCCAGCAGCTTGTCACAGGGATACACAGATACGCAGTATTTT. V and J are TRBV5-1 and TRBJ2-3; weak D call: TRBD1 (6 bases). Trimming stripped 1 base from V and 2 bases from J, with 11 bases between. The CDR3 has 15 amino acids. The germline CDR1 and CDR2 sequences are SGHRS and YFSETQ.